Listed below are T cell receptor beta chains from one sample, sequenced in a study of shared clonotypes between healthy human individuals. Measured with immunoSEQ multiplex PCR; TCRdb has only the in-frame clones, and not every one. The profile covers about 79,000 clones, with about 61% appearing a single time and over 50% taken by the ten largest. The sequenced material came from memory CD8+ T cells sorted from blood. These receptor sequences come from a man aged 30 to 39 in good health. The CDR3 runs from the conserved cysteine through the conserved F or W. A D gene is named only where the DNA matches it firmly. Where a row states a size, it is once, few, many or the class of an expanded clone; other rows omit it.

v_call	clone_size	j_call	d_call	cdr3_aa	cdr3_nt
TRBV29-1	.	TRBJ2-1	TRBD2	CSGLTSGSYNEQFF	TGCAGCGGCTTGACTAGCGGGAGCTACAATGAGCAGTTCTTC
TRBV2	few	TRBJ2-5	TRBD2	CASTREAVETQYF	TGTGCCAGCACCCGGGAGGCGGTGGAGACCCAGTACTTC
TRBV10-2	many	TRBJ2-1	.	CASSIRSRVNEQFF	TGCGCCAGCAGTATAAGATCCCGTGTTAATGAGCAGTTCTTC
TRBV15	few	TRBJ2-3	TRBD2	CATSAGTSEADTQYF	TGTGCCACCAGCGCTGGGACTAGTGAGGCAGATACGCAGTATTTT
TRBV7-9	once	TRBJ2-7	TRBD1	CASSLDTGTEYYEQYF	TGTGCCAGCAGCTTGGACACCGGGACAGAATACTACGAGCAGTACTTC
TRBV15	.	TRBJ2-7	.	CATSRDLSYEQYF	TGTGCCACCAGCAGAGATCTATCCTACGAGCAGTACTTC
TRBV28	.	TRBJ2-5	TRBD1	CASSWTGGGETQYF	TGTGCCAGCAGTTGGACAGGGGGCGGGGAGACCCAGTACTTC
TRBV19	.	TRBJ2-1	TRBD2	CASSIGLAGVWDELWEQFF	TGTGCCAGTAGTATCGGTCTAGCGGGAGTGTGGGACGAACTTTGGGAGCAGTTCTTC
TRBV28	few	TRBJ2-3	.	CASSLWVSGSTDTQYF	TGTGCCAGCAGTTTATGGGTTAGCGGAAGCACAGATACGCAGTATTTT
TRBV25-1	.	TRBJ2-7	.	CASSAPAGTPGMEQYF	TGTGCCAGCAGTGCCCCAGCCGGGACTCCAGGCATGGAGCAGTACTTC
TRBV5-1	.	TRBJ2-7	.	CASSFGEGVYEQYF	TGCGCCAGCAGCTTTGGGGAGGGGGTATACGAGCAGTACTTC
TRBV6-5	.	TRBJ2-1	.	CASSYGRTITRDEQFF	TGTGCCAGCAGTTACGGACGGACTATAACTCGCGATGAGCAGTTCTTC
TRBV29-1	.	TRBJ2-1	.	CSFAGRDPYEQFF	TGCAGCTTCGCTGGAAGGGACCCATATGAGCAGTTCTTC
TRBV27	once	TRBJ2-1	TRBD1	CASSFWQGANEQFF	TGTGCCAGCAGTTTTTGGCAGGGGGCCAATGAGCAGTTCTTC
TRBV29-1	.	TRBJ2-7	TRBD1	CSVEDRFGNEQYF	TGCAGCGTTGAGGACAGGTTTGGCAACGAGCAGTACTTC
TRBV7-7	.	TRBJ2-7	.	CASSASGNLYEQYF	TGTGCCAGCAGCGCCTCAGGGAATCTCTACGAGCAGTACTTC
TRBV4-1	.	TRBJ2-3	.	CASSQGQGLGTDTQYF	TGCGCCAGCAGCCAGGGCCAGGGGTTGGGCACAGATACGCAGTATTTT
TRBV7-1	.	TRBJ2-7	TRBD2	CASSLSGTSRYEQYF	TGTGCCAGCAGCTTATCCGGGACTAGCCGCTACGAGCAGTACTTC
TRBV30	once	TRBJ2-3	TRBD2	CAWSVGASGVTDTQYF	TGTGCCTGGAGCGTAGGGGCTAGCGGGGTCACAGATACGCAGTATTTT
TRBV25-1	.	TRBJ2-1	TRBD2	CARLTSGDDTSYNEQFF	TGTGCCAGACTTACTAGCGGGGATGACACGTCCTACAATGAGCAGTTCTTC
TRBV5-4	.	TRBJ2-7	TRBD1	CASSFGQGTGQYF	TGTGCCAGCAGCTTCGGACAGGGGACCGGGCAGTACTTC
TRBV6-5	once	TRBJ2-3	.	CASSFDRPSTDTQYF	TGTGCCAGCAGTTTCGACAGACCTAGCACAGATACGCAGTATTTT
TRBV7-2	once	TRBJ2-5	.	CASSPSHQETQYF	TGTGCCAGCAGTCCTAGTCATCAGGAGACCCAGTACTTC